These T cell receptor beta chains were read from a single sample in a study of response to subunit inactivated influenza vaccine. TCRdb passed the RT-PCR reads through MiXCR, listing each CDR3 protein once. The sample yields about 480,000 distinct CDR3 sequences, 10% to 11% seen once. This specimen was PBMCs from blood, taken roughly 48 days after vaccination. Receptors were obtained from a man in his forties or fifties who received an inactivated influenza vaccine. Each CDR3 is given without its conserved first and last residue. A row's size may be missing; if present it is once, few, many or a size class.

v_gene	j_gene	abundance	CDR3aa
TRBV11-2	TRBJ2-3	NA	ASSLGQWSTDTQY
TRBV20-1	TRBJ1-3	NA	SAGVGSGNTIY
TRBV5-4	TRBJ2-3	NA	ASSSSLTDAQY
TRBV7-9	TRBJ2-7	few	ASSYSGLYEQY
TRBV10-3	TRBJ2-3	NA	AISESSPDTQY
TRBV6-1	TRBJ2-3	few	ASSRYTSGGPTDTQY
TRBV11-2	TRBJ2-1	NA	ASSLGGHRVYNEQF
TRBV5-1	TRBJ2-1	many	ASSSEPINEQF
TRBV25-1	TRBJ2-7	few	ASSESKIYPGGYEQY
TRBV5-1	TRBJ2-1	NA	ASSPGGRGGDNEQF
TRBV20-1	TRBJ2-7	NA	SANPVGSYEQY
TRBV11-1	TRBJ1-1	NA	ASSPKVGGTGGFTEAF
TRBV7-2	TRBJ2-3	NA	ASSSGGGVYTQY
TRBV10-3	TRBJ2-3	few	AIGGTGSPDTQY
TRBV5-1	TRBJ2-3	NA	ASSLRTGRQGDTQY
TRBV4-2	TRBJ2-7	few	ASSPRGTDLYEQY
TRBV10-3	TRBJ1-2	many	AISETRSGYT
TRBV7-2	TRBJ2-7	many	ASSLEGGPYEQY
TRBV10-3	TRBJ2-3	NA	AIRAHLTDTQY
TRBV7-2	TRBJ2-1	many	ASSLGRQDYNEQF
TRBV27	TRBJ2-1	many	ASSFTRGEQF
TRBV6-2/TRBV6-3	TRBJ2-7	few	ASHSPGISYEQY
TRBV29-1	TRBJ2-2	few	SVEDRGTRGTGVTGELF
TRBV28	TRBJ2-1	NA	ASIGQGDNEQF
TRBV20-1	TRBJ1-5	many	SARVPGLQPQH
TRBV29-1	TRBJ2-1	few	SVSSGARSYNEQF
TRBV27	TRBJ2-2	many	ASSLYRANTGELF
TRBV10-3	TRBJ2-1	NA	AISGWGGTDEQF
TRBV20-1	TRBJ1-5	NA	SASGPGLENNQPQH
TRBV6-5	TRBJ2-7	NA	ASSYSRVGEQY
TRBV7-9	TRBJ1-1	few	ASSWGGQMNTEAF
TRBV6-2/TRBV6-3	TRBJ2-1	NA	ASKTTGNEQF
TRBV11-2	TRBJ2-1	many	ASSPSNNRDRAWEQF
TRBV9	TRBJ2-1	NA	ASSKAGASYNEQF
TRBV7-2	TRBJ2-1	many	ASSSWGTAYNEQF
TRBV6-5	TRBJ1-3	many	ASSYSAEINTIY
TRBV20-1	TRBJ2-2	few	SAWGPGGSSGELF
TRBV7-8	TRBJ2-1	NA	ASSLAPRGYNEQF
TRBV2	TRBJ2-5	few	ASSEDARGKETQY
TRBV28	TRBJ2-5	many	ASSFPSPGAQY
TRBV24-1	TRBJ2-1	few	ATSDMLLALYEQF
TRBV6-5	TRBJ2-2	NA	ASSYRDSPNTGELF
TRBV4-2	TRBJ2-4	few	ASSQVLAGGRAKNIQY
TRBV10-3	TRBJ2-1	few	AISPQSGGDPYNEQF
TRBV6-4	TRBJ1-2	few	ASSGGPNYGYT
TRBV9	TRBJ2-7	few	ASSPRGRGDEQY
TRBV4-3	TRBJ2-7	many	ASSQGYRDRYYEQY
TRBV20-1	TRBJ1-4	few	SAKVGTGTEKLF
TRBV7-9	TRBJ2-7	many	ASSLALGGEQY
TRBV11-2	TRBJ2-5	few	ASSVGGEETQY
TRBV7-2	TRBJ2-1	NA	ASSPGIDTVYNEQF
TRBV20-1	TRBJ1-2	few	SGRTSDRPGYT
TRBV20-1	TRBJ2-5	NA	SANSNTGLETQY
TRBV3-1	TRBJ2-3	NA	ASSQVGTGWVY
TRBV5-1	TRBJ2-7	few	ASSLASAQTPYEQY